The entry that follows covers one T cell receptor (beta chain) sequence. The CDR3 totals 13 residues. V lost 5 bases to trimming and J lost 2 bases, with 9 bases between them. In germline, CDR1 is SGHVS, CDR2 FNYEAQ. TCRdb keeps only in-frame clones here, not all; method: immunoSEQ multiplex PCR. The sample includes about 35,000 clones, roughly 90% seen only once; the top ten take around 0.4%. This sample is part of a study of T cell changes during pregnancy in multiple sclerosis. This clonotype was obtained from a female donor with multiple sclerosis, enrolled in a pregnancy study. The rearrangement uses TRBV7-6 and TRBJ1-2; D possibly corresponds to TRBD1 (6 bases). Material: CD4+ T cells from peripheral blood mononuclear cells, obtained in the second trimester of pregnancy. CDR3 in DNA: TGTGCCAGCAGCGAACAGGGAAACTATGGCTACACCTTC. Translating it yields CASSEQGNYGYTF. Full variable domain (outside the CDR3, taken from reference TRBV7-6 and TRBJ1-2): GAGVSQSPRYKVTKRGQDVALRCDPISGHVSLYWYRQALGQGPEFLTYFNYEAQQDKSGLPNDRFSAERPEGSISTLTIQRTEQRDSAMYRCASSEQGNYGYTFGSGTRLTVV.